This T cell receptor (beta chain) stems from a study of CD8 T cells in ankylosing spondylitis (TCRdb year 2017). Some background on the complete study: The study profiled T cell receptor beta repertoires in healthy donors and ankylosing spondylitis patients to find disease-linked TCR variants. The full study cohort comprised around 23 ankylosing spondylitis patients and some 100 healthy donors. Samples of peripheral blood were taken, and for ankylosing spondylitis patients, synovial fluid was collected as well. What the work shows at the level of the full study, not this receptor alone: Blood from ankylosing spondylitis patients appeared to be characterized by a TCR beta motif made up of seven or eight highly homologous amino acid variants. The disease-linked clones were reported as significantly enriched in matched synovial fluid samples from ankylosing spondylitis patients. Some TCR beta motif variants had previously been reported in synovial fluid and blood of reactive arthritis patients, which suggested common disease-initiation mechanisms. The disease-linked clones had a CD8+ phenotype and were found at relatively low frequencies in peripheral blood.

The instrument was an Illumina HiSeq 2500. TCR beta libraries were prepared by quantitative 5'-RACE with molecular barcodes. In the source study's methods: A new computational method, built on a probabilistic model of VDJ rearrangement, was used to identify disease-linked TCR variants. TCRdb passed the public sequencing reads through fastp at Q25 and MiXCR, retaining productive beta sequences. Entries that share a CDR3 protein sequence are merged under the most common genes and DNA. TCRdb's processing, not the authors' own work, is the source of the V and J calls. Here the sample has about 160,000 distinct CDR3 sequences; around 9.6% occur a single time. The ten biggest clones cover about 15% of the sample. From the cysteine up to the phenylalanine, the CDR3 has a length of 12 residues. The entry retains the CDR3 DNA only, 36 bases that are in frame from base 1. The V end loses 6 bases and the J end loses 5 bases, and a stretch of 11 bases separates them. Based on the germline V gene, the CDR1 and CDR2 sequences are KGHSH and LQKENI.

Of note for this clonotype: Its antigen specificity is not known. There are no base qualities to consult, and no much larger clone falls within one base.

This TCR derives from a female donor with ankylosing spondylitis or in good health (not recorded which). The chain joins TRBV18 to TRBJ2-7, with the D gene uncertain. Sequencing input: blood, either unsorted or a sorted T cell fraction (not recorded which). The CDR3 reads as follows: CASSPRWDEQYF. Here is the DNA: TGTGCCAGCTCCCCTCGTTGGGACGAGCAGTACTTC.